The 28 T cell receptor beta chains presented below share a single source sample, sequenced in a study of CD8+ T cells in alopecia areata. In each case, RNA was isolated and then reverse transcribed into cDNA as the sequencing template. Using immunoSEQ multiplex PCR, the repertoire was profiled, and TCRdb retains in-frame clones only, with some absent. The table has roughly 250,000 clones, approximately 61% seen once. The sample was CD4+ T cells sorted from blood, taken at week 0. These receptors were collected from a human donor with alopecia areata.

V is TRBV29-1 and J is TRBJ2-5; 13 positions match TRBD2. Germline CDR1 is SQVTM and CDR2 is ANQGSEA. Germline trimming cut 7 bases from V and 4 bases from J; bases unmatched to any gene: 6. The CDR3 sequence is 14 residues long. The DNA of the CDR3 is TGCAGCGGGACAGGACTAGCGGGGGCAGAGACCCAGTACTTC. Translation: CSGTGLAGAETQYF.

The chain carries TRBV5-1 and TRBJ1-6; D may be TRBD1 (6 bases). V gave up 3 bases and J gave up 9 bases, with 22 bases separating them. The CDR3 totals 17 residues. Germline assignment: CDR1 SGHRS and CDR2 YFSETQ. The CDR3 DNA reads TGCGCCAGCAGCTCGGGCCCCCCTGGGGGCGTCGGTTCACCCCTCCACTTT. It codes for CASSSGPPGGVGSPLHF.

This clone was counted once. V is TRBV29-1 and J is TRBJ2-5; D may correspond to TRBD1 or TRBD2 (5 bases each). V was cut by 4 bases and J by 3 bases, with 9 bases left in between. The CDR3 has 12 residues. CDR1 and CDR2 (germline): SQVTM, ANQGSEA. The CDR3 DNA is TGCAGCGTTGTTCAGGGAGAAGAGACCCAGTACTTC. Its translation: CSVVQGEETQYF.

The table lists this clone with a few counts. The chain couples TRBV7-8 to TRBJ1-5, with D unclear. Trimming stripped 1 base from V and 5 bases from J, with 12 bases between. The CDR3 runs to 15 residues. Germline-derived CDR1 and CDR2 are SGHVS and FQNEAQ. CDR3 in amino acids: CASSLGGILHQPQHF. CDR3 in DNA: TGTGCCAGCAGCTTAGGAGGGATTTTACATCAGCCCCAGCATTTT.

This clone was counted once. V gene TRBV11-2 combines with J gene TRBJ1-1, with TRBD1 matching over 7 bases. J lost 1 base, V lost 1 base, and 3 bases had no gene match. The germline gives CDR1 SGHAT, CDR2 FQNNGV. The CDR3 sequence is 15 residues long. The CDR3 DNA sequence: TGTGCCAGCAGCTTAGGCGACAGGGAGAACACTGAAGCTTTCTTT. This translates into CASSLGDRENTEAFF.

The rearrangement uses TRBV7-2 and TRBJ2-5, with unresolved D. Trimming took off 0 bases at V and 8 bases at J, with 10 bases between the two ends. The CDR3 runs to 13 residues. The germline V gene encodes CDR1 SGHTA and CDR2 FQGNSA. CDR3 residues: CASSLAWGDTQYF. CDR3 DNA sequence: TGTGCCAGCAGCTTAGCCTGGGGTGATACCCAGTACTTC.

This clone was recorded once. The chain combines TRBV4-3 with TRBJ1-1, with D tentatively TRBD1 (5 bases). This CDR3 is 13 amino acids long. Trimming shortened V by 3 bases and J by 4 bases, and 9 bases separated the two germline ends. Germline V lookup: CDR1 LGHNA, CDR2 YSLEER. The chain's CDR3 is CASSQTVGTEAFF. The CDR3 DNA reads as TGCGCCAGCAGCCAGACAGTGGGCACTGAAGCTTTCTTT.

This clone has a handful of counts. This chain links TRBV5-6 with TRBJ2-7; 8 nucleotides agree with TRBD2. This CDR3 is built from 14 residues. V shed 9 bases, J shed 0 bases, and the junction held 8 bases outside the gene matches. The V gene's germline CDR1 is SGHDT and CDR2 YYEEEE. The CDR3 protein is CATRKRGSSYEQYF. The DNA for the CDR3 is TGTGCCACTCGTAAGCGGGGGAGCTCCTACGAGCAGTACTTC.

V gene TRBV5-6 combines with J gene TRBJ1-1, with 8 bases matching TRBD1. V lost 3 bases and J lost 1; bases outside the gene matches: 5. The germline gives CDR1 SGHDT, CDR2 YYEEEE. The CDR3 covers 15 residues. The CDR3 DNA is TGTGCCAGCAGCTGGGGCGACAGGGGGAACACTGAAGCTTTCTTT. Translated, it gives CASSWGDRGNTEAFF.

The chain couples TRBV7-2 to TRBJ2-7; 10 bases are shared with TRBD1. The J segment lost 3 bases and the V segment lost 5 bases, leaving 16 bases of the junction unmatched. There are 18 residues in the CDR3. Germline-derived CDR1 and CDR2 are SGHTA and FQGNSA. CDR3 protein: CASSPGGRLGTGVYEQYF. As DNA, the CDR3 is TGTGCCAGCAGCCCAGGGGGTAGGTTAGGGACAGGGGTCTACGAGCAGTACTTC. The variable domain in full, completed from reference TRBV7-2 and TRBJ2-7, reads GAGVSQSPSNKVTEKGKDVELRCDPISGHTALYWYRQSLGQGLEFLIYFQGNSAPDKSGLPSDRFSAERTGGSVSTLTIQRTQQEDSAVYLCASSPGGRLGTGVYEQYFGPGTRLTVT.

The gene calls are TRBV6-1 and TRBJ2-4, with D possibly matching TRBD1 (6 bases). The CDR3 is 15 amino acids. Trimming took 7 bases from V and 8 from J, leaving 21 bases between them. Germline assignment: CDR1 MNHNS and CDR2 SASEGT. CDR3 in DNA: TGTGCCAGCAAGGGTTTCAGGGGCCCGGTGGACATTCAGTACTTC. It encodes CASKGFRGPVDIQYF.

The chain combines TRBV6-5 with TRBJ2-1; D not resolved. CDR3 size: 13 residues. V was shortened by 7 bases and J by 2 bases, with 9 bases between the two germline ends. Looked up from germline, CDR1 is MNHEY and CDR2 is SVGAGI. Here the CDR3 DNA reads TGTGCCAGCAACGGAAACCCCTACAATGAGCAGTTCTTC. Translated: CASNGNPYNEQFF.

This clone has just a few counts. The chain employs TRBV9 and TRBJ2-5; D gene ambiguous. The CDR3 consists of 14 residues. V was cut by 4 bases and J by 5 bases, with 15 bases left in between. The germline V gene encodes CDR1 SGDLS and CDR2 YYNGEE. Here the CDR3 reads CASSPGDGWETQYF. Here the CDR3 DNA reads TGTGCCAGCAGCCCGGGCGATGGGTGGGAGACCCAGTACTTC.

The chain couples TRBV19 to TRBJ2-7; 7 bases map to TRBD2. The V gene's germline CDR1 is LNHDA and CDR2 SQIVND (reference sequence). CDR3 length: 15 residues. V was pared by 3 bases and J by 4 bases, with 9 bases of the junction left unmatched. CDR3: CASSIVSGREYEQYF. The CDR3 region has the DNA TGTGCCAGTAGTATCGTTAGCGGGCGTGAGTACGAGCAGTACTTC.

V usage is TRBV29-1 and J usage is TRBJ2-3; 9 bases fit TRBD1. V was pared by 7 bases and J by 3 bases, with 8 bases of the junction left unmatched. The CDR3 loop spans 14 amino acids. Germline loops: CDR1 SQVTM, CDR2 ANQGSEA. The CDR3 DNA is TGCAGCGCCCACAGGGGGCAAGGTACAGATACGCAGTATTTT. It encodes CSAHRGQGTDTQYF.

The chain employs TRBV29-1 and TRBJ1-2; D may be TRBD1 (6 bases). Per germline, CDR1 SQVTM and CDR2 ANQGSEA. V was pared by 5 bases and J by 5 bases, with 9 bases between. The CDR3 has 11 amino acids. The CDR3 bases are TGCAGCGTTTTACAGGGATATGGCTACACCTTC. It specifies CSVLQGYGYTF.

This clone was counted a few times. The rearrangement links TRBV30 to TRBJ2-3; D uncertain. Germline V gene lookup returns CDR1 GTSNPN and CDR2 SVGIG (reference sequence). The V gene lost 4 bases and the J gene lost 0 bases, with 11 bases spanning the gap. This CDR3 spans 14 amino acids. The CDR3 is CAWTPITSTDTQYF. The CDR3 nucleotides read TGTGCCTGGACCCCGATTACTAGCACAGATACGCAGTATTTT.

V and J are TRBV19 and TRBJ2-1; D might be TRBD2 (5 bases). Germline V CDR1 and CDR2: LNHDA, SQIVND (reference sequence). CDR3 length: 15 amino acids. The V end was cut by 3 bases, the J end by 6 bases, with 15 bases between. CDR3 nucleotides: TGTGCCAGTAGTATTGGGCAGGCGGGCATCAATGAGCAGTTCTTC. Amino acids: CASSIGQAGINEQFF.

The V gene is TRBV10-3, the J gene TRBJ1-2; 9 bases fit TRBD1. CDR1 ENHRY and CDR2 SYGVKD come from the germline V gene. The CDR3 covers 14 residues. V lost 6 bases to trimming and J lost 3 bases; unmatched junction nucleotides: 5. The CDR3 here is CAIRPGQGDYGYTF. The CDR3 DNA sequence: TGTGCCATCAGGCCGGGACAGGGTGACTATGGCTACACCTTC.

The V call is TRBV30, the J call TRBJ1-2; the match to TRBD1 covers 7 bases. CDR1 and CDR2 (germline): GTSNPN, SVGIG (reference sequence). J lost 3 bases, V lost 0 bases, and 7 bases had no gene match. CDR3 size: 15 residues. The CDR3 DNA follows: TGTGCCTGGAGTGTACTCCACAGGGGAGACTATGGCTACACCTTC. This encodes CAWSVLHRGDYGYTF.

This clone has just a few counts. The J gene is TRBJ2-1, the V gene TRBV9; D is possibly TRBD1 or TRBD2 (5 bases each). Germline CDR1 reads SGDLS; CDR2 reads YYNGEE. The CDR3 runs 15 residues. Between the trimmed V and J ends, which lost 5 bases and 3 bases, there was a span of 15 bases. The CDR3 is CASRKTEGGYNEQFF. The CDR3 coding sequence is TGTGCCAGCAGAAAGACAGAAGGAGGCTACAATGAGCAGTTCTTC.

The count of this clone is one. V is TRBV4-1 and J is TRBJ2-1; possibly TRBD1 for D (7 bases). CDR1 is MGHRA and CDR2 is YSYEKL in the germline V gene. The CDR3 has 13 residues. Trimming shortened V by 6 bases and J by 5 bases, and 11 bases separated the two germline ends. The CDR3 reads CASREGADNEQFF. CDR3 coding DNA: TGCGCCAGCAGGGAGGGGGCCGACAATGAGCAGTTCTTC.

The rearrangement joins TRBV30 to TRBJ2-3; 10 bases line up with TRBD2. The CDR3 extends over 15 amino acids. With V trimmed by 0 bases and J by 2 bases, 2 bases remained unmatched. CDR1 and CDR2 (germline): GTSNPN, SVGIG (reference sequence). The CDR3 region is CAWSVSGGATDTQYF. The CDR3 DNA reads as TGTGCCTGGAGTGTGAGCGGGGGGGCCACAGATACGCAGTATTTT.

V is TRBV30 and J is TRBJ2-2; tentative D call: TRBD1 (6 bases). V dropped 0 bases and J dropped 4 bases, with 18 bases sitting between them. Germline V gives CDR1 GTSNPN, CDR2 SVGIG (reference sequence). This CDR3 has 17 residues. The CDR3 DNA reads TGTGCCTGGAGTGTACGGCCCGGGACATTCCCCACCGGGGAGCTGTTTTTT. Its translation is CAWSVRPGTFPTGELFF.

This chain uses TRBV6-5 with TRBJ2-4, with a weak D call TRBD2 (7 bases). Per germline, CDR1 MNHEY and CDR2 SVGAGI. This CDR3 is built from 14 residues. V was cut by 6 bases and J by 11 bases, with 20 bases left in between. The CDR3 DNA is TGTGCCAGCAGGGAACGGGGGGCCACCAGTCTTCAGTACTTC. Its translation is CASRERGATSLQYF.

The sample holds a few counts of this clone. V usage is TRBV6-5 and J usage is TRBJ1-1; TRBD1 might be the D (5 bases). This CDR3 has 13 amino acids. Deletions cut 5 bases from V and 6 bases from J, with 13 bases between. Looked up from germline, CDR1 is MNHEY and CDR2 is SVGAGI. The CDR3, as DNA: TGTGCCAGCAGTGGGGGGTTCGAATCTGAAGCTTTCTTT. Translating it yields CASSGGFESEAFF.

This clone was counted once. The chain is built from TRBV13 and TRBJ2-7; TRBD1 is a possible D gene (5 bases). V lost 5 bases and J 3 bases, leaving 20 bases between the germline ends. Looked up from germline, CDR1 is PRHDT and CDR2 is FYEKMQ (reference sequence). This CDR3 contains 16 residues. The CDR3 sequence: CASSPLGVGQGYEQYF. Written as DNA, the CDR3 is TGTGCCAGCAGCCCGCTAGGGGTTGGGCAGGGCTACGAGCAGTACTTC.

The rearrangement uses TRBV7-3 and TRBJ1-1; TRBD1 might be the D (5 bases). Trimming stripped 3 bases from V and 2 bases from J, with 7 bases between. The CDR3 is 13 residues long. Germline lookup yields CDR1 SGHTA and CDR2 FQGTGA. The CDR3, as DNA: TGTGCCAGCAGCTTTGGGGCAAACACTGAAGCTTTCTTT. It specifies CASSFGANTEAFF.